This T cell receptor (beta chain) was identified in a study of T cells in Graves' hyperthyroidism and ophthalmopathy. General study findings and limits: Model output signaled ophthalmopathy a median approximately six months ahead of onset.

CDR3 size: 16 residues. V lost 6 bases and J lost 0; bases outside the gene matches: 2. The germline V gene encodes CDR1 SEHNR and CDR2 FQNEAQ (reference sequence). PBMCs were obtained from approximately 10 ml fresh peripheral blood. From RNA transcripts, TCR beta CDR3 regions were amplified. A first-round RT-PCR of the TCR CDR3 used the HTBI primer set. TCRdb called the multiplex PCR reads again in MiXCR, with one record for every CDR3 protein. The table records roughly 840,000 distinct CDR3 sequences, roughly 40% of them present only once. For this clonotype: Its antigen is undetermined.

The sequencing sample was made of blood. The chain recombines TRBV7-9 with TRBJ1-6; 10 nucleotides agree with TRBD1. The clonotype was recovered from a man aged 18 to 35 with Graves' hyperthyroidism. CDR3 in amino acids: CASRRTGGSYNSPLHF. CDR3 nucleotides: TGTGCCAGCAGGCGGACAGGGGGCTCCTATAATTCACCCCTCCACTTT. Complete variable domain (other parts from reference TRBV7-9 and TRBJ1-6): DTGVSQNPRHKITKRGQNVTFRCDPISEHNRLYWYRQTLGQGPEFLTYFQNEAQLEKSRLLSDRFSAERPKGSFSTLEIQRTEQGDSAMYLCASRRTGGSYNSPLHFGNGTRLTVT.